This T cell receptor beta chain was retrieved from a study of CD8+CD57+ T cells in acquired aplastic anemia. Across the study: The mean DNA yield obtained from sorted CD4+ and CD8+ cells came to roughly 3.4 ug. Broader study findings: Patients did not significantly differ from controls in CD8+ Simpson's diversity. Roughly 30 was the count of CD8+ CDR3 sequences that patients shared with controls.

The patients chosen for sequencing had shown expansion of CD8+CD57+ cells (detected by flow cytometry). As a group, the patients uniformly had severe acquired aplastic anemia. Germline lookup yields CDR1 MNHEY and CDR2 SVGAGI. The CDR3 runs to 14 residues. The V and J ends lost 6 bases and 7 bases, in that order; junction bases with no gene match: 7. This clonotype showed up many times. Its specificity is unknown. It was genomic DNA that served as the template for profiling TCR beta VDJ and CDR3. TCRdb analysed the reads with MiXCR anew, one entry per CDR3 protein. This table has about 240,000 distinct CDR3 sequences, 47% appearing once.

The chain has TRBV6-5 and TRBJ1-5, with 9 bases that match TRBD1. Material for sequencing was sorted CD4+, CD8+, or CD8+CD57+ T cells (not recorded which) from PBMCs. This receptor was identified in a human donor with aplastic anemia. CDR3 nucleotides: TGTGCCAGCAGCCAGGGACAGGGAAAACAGCCCCAGCATTTT. Its protein product is CASSQGQGKQPQHF.